The 4 T cell receptor beta chains in this list originate from one sample, sequenced in a study of blood T cells in healthy people across ages. PCR was performed a second time for about 7 to 11 cycles using a sample-barcoded 5' primer and a J-beta primer mix. One entry per CDR3 protein, called by TCRdb with MiXCR from the 5' RACE reads. The profile shows some 1.1 million distinct CDR3 sequences, more than 30% of them singletons. Material: blood. These receptors came from a man aged 18-30 years in good health.

This clonotype was counted a few times. This chain uses TRBV5-1 with TRBJ1-2, with 7 bases matching TRBD1. The CDR3 has 16 residues. V shed 7 bases, J shed 0 bases, and the junction held 12 bases outside the gene matches. CDR1 and CDR2 (germline): SGHRS, YFSETQ. CDR3 sequence: CASARGHRGSNYGYTF. Here the CDR3 DNA reads TGCGCCAGCGCCAGAGGACACAGGGGATCTAACTATGGCTACACCTTC.

This clonotype was counted a few times. The rearrangement joins TRBV9 to TRBJ2-3; the D is unclear. Germline V CDR1 and CDR2: SGDLS, YYNGEE. Trimming pared 1 base from V and 6 bases from J, leaving 9 bases between. The CDR3 extends over 13 amino acids. The CDR3, as DNA: TGTGCCAGCAGCGTACTCCTCTGGGATACGCAGTATTTT. Residues: CASSVLLWDTQYF.

This clonotype was picked up a small number of times. This chain links TRBV20-1 with TRBJ1-2; D gene unclear. The germline gives CDR1 DFQATT, CDR2 SNEGSKA (reference sequence). V was pared by 6 bases and J by 6 bases, with 20 bases between. CDR3 length: 14 residues. CDR3 bases: TGCAGTGCCGAGGCCCTCGGAAGGGATAATGGCTACACCTTC. It is translated as CSAEALGRDNGYTF.

This clonotype turned up a few times. V gene TRBV7-9 combines with J gene TRBJ2-3; a weak D match, TRBD2 (5 bases). The CDR3 has 12 residues. Trimming pared 1 base from V and 9 bases from J, leaving 8 bases between. CDR1 SEHNR and CDR2 FQNEAQ come from the germline V gene (reference sequence). The CDR3 DNA is TGTGCCAGCAGCTTAGAGGAGGTGACGCAGTATTTT. It codes for CASSLEEVTQYF.